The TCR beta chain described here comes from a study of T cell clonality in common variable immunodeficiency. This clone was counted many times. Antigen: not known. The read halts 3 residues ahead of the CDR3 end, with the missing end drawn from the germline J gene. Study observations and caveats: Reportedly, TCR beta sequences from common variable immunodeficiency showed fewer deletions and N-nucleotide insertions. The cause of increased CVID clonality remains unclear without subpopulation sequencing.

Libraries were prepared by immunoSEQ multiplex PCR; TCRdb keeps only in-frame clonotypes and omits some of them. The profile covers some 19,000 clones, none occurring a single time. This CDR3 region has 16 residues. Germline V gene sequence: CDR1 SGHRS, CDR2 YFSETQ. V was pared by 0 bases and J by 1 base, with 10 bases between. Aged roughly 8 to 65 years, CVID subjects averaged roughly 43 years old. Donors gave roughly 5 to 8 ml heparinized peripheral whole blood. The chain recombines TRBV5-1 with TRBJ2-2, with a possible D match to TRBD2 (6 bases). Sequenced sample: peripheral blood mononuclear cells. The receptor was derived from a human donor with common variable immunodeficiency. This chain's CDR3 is CASSLDYSGNTGELFF. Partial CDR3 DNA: TGCGCCAGCAGCTTGGACTATAGCGGGAACACCGGGGAG.